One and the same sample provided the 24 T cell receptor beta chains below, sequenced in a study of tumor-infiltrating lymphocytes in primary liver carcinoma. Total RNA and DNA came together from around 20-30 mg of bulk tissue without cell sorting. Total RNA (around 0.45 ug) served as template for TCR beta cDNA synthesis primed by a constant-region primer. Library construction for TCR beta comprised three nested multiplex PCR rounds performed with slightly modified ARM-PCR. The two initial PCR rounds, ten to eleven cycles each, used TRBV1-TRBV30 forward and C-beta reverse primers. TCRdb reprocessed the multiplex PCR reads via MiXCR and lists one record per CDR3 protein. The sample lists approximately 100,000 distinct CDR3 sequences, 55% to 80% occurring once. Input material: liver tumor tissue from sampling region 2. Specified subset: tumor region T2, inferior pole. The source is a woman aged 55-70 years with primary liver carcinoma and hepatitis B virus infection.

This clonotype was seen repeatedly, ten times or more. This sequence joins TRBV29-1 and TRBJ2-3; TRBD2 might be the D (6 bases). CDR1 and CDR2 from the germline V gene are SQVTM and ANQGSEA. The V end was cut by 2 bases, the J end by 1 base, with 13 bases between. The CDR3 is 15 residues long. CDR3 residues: CSVEQGLPGTDTQYF. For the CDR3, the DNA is TGCAGCGTTGAACAGGGACTCCCTGGCACAGATACGCAGTATTTT.

The DNA for the CDR3 is TGTGCCACCAGAGACGAGGGTGGCATATCCTACAATGAGCAGTTCTTC. It translates to CATRDEGGISYNEQFF. The chain couples TRBV24-1 to TRBJ2-1; possible D gene TRBD2, 5 bases. CDR1 is KGHDR, CDR2 SFDVKD, per germline. This CDR3 comprises 16 residues. V was clipped by 7 bases and J by 1 base, with 16 bases between them.

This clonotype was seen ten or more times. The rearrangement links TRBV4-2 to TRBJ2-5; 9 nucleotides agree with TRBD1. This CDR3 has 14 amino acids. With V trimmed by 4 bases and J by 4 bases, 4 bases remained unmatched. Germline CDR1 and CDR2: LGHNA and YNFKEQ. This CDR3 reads CASSPGTGPETQYF. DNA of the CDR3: TGTGCCAGCAGCCCAGGGACAGGGCCAGAGACCCAGTACTTC.

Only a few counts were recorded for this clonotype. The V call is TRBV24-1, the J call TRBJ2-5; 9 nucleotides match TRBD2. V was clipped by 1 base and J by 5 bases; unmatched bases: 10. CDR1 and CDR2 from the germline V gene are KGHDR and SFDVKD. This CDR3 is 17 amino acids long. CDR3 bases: TGTGCCACCAGTGATTTTTCAGCTAGCGGGATTTCGGAGACCCAGTACTTC. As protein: CATSDFSASGISETQYF.

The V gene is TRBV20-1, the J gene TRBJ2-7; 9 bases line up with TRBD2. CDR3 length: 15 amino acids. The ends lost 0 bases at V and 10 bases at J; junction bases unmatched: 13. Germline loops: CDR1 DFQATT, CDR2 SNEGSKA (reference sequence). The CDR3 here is CSARDNGGSGRYQYF. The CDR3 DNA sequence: TGCAGTGCTAGAGATAATGGGGGTAGCGGGAGATATCAGTACTTC.

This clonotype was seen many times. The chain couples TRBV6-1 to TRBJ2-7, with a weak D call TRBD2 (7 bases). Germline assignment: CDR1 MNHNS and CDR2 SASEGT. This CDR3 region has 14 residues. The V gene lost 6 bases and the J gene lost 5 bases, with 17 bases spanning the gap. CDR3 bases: TGTGCCAGCAGCCTAGGGGGGGCGCTGAACGAGCAGTACTTC. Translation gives CASSLGGALNEQYF.

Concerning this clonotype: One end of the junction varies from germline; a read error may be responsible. CDR3 sequence: CASSLPDGSTDAQYF. CDR3 DNA: TGTGCCAGCAGCCTTCCAGACGGCAGCACAGATGCGCAGTATTTT. The chain couples TRBV28 to TRBJ2-3, with no clear D. The germline CDR1 and CDR2 sequences are MDHEN and SYDVKM. This CDR3 has 15 residues.

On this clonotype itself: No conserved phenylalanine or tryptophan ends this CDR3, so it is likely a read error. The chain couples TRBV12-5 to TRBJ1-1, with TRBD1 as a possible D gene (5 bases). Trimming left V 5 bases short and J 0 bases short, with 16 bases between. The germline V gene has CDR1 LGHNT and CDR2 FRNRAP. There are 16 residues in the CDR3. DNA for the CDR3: TGTGCTAGTGGTCGGTCTACGGGGCCCCTGAACACTGAAGCTTTCTCT. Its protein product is CASGRSTGPLNTEAFS.

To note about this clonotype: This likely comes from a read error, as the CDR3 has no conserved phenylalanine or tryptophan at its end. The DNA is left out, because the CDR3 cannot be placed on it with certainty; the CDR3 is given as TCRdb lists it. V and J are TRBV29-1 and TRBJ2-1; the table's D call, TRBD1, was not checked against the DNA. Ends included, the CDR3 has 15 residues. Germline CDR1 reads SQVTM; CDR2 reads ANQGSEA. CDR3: CSVVGGRGSYNEHFL.

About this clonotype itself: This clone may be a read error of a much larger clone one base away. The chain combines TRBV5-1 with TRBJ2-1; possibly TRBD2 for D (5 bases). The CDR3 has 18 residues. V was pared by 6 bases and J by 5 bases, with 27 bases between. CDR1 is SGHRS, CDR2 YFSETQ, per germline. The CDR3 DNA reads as TGCGCCAGCAACCTTGAGAGTCCTTGGGCTAGCAGGAACAATGAGCAGTTCTTC. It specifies CASNLESPWASRNNEQFF.

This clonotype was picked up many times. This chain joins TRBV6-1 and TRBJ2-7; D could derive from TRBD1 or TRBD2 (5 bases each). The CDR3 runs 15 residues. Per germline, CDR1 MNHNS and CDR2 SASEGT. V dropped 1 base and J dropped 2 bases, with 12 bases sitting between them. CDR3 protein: CASSEDGGQAYEQYF. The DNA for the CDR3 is TGTGCCAGCAGTGAAGACGGAGGACAAGCCTACGAGCAGTACTTC.

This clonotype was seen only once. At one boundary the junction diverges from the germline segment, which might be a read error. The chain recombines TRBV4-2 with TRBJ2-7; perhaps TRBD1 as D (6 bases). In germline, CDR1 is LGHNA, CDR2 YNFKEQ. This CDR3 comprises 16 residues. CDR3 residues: CVSSHSGTSSSYEQYF. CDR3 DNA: TGTGTCAGCAGCCATTCCGGGACATCTAGCTCCTACGAGCAGTACTTC.

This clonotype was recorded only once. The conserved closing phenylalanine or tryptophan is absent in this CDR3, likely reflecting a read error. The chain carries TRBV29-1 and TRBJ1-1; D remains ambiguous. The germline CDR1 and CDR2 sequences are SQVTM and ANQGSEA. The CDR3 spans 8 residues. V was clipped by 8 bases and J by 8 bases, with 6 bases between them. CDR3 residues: CSSGEAFL. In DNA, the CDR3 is TGCAGCTCAGGAGAAGCTTTCCTT.

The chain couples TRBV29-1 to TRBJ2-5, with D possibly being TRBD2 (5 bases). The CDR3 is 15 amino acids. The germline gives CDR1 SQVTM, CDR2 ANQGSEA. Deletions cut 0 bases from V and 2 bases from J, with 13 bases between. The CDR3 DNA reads TGCAGCGTTGAAGAATACGGGATGACTCAAGAGACCCAGTACTTC. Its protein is CSVEEYGMTQETQYF.

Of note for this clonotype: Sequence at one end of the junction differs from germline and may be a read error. CDR3 in amino acids: CAGSKRERETQYF. The CDR3 nucleotides read TGTGCCGGCAGTAAGCGGGAGCGGGAGACCCAGTACTTC. V and J are TRBV6-2 or TRBV6-3 and TRBJ2-5; TRBD2 matches at 8 bases. The CDR3 has 13 residues. Per the germline V gene, CDR1 is MNHEY and CDR2 is SVGEGT.

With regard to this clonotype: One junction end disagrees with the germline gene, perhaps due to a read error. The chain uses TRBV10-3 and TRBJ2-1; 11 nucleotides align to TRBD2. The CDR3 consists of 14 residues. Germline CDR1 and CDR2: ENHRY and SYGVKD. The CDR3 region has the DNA TGTGCCGTCAGGGAACTAGCGGGAGACAATGAGAAGTTCTTC. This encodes CAVRELAGDNEKFF.

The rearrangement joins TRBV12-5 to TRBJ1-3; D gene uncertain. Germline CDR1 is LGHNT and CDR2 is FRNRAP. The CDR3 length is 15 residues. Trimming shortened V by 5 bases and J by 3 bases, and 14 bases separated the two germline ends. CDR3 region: CASGPVGFYGNTIYF. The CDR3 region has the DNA TGTGCTAGTGGTCCGGTAGGATTCTATGGAAACACCATATATTTT. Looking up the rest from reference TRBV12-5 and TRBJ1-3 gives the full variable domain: DARVTQTPRHKVTEMGQEVTMRCQPILGHNTVFWYRQTMMQGLELLAYFRNRAPLDDSGMPKDRFSAEMPDATLATLKIQPSEPRDSAVYFCASGPVGFYGNTIYFGEGSWLTVV.

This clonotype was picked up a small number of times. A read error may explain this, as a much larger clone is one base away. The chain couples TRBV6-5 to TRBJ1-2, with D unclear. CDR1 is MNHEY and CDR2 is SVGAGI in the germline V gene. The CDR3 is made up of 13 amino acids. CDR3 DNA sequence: TGTGCCAGCAGTTATACAAGTAACTATTGCTACACCTTC. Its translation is CASSYTSNYCYTF.

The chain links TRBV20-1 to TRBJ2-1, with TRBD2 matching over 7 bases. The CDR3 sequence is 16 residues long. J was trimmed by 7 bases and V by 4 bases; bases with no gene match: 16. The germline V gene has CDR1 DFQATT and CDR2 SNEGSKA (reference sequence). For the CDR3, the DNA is TGCAGTGCTATCGGGCTTCGGGGAGGGGTTGGGAATGAGCAGTTCTTC. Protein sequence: CSAIGLRGGVGNEQFF.

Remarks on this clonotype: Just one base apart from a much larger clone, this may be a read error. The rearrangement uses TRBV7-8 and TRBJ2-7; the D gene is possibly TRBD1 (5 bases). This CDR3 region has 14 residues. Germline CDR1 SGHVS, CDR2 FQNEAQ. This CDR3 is CASSLRWGSYEKYF. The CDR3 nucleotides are TGTGCCAGCAGCTTAAGGTGGGGCTCCTACGAGAAGTACTTC.

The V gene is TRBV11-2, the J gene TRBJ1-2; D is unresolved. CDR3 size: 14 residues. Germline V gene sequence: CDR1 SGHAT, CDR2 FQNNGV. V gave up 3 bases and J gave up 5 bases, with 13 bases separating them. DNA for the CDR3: TGTGCCAGCAGCTTGAGTTTAGCGGCGTATGGCTACACCTTC. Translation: CASSLSLAAYGYTF.

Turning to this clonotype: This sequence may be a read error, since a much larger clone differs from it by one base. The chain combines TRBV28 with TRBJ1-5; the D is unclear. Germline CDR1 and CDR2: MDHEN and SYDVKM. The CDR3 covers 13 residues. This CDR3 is CASTVLGNHPQHF. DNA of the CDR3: TGTGCCAGCACAGTTTTGGGCAATCACCCCCAGCATTTT.

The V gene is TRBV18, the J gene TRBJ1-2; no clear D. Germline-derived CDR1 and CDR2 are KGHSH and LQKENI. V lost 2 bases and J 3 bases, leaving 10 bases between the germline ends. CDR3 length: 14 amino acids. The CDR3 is CASSPSRVDYGYTF. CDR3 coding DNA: TGTGCCAGCTCACCATCACGGGTTGACTATGGCTACACCTTC.

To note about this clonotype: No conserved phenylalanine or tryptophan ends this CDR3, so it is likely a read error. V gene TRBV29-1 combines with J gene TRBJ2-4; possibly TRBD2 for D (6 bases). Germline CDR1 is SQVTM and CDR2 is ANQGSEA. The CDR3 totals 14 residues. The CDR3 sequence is CSVGSGVGVDIQYL. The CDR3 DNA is TGCAGCGTTGGCTCGGGGGTCGGGGTGGACATCCAGTACTTA.